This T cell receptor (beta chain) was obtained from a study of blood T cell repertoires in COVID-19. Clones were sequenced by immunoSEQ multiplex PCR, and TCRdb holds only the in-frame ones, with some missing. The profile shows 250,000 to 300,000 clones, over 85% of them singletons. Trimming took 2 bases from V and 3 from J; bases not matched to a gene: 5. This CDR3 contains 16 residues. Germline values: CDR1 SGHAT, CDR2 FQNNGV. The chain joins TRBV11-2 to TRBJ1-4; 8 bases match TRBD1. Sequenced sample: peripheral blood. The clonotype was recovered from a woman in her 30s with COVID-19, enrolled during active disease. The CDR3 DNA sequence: TGTGCCAGCAGCTTAACGGACAGGGTATCTAATGAAAAACTGTTTTTT. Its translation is CASSLTDRVSNEKLFF.